The rows below give T cell receptor beta chains drawn from one sample of a study of T cell changes during pregnancy in multiple sclerosis. Method: immunoSEQ multiplex PCR; TCRdb's copy keeps in-frame clones and lacks some. Of about 73,000 clones listed, almost 95% are singletons. Material: peripheral blood, obtained in the third trimester of pregnancy. Receptors originate from a female donor in good health, enrolled as a control in a pregnancy study. Both conserved end residues are part of each CDR3. A D gene is named only where the DNA matches it firmly.

J gene | V gene | D gene | CDR3 protein
TRBJ2-2 | TRBV28 | . | CASSLVGTNTGELFF
TRBJ1-6 | TRBV2 | . | CASSYGDNSPLHF
TRBJ2-2 | TRBV6-4 | TRBD2 | CASSGKAGDLGELFF
TRBJ1-5 | TRBV23-1 | TRBD1 | CASTFASTRTGGQPQHF
TRBJ1-1 | TRBV28 | . | CASSPGGTSNTEAFF
TRBJ2-7 | TRBV28 | . | CASSFSDEQYF
TRBJ1-6 | TRBV7-6 | . | CASSLGENSPLHF
TRBJ1-5 | TRBV6-5 | TRBD1 | CASSSGQGYQPQHF
TRBJ2-1 | TRBV4-2 | TRBD1 | CASSPQGDEQFF
TRBJ2-7 | TRBV27 | . | CASMLTGWGSYEQYF
TRBJ1-6 | TRBV2 | TRBD1 | CASSATGGDSPLHF
TRBJ2-2 | TRBV11-2 | . | CASSLERAGELFF
TRBJ1-2 | TRBV2 | . | CASSVLQSYGYTF
TRBJ2-7 | TRBV4-2 | TRBD2 | CASSQVRASGRAVSYEQYF
TRBJ2-3 | TRBV18 | TRBD2 | CASSYLASGGGKTDTQYF